This TCR beta chain was found in a study of blood T cell repertoires in COVID-19. Overall study: In each case, the material was cDNA or gDNA derived from T cells, B-cell-depleted T cells, or PBMCs.

The CDR3 spans 14 residues. V was pared by 2 bases and J by 0 bases, with 8 bases between. Germline values: CDR1 SGHRS, CDR2 YFSETQ. Data came from immunoSEQ multiplex PCR; TCRdb stores just in-frame clones and leaves some out. The table includes more than 250,000 clones, 75% to 85% detected once. V usage is TRBV5-1 and J usage is TRBJ1-1, with D unresolved. Sequencing input: peripheral blood. The clonotype was recovered from a man aged 45 to 65 with active or convalescent COVID-19. The CDR3 is CASSLQTMNTEAFF. DNA of the CDR3: TGCGCCAGCAGCTTACAGACTATGAACACTGAAGCTTTCTTT.